These 19 T cell receptor beta chains were all obtained from the same sample, sequenced in a study of T cell responses to AZD1222 COVID-19 vaccine (dated by TCRdb to the early 2020s). The intended sense of this specimen's time point label: about 28 days (+/-7) after the second vaccine dose. The library was built by means of the immunoSEQ multiplex PCR assay. Drawn from immuneACCESS, this table holds only the in-frame rearrangements with V and J called that TCRdb kept. Clones are partly lost; checked studies trace under half to an unresolved V gene and leave the rest unexplained. Counted in this sample were some 130,000 clones; around 90% of them appeared once. Of the sample, approximately 1.1% is held by the ten largest clones. Sequenced material: peripheral blood, taken 28 days after the second AZD1222 dose. The origin of the receptors is an adult who received the AZD1222 COVID-19 vaccine.

The chain joins TRBV12-3 or TRBV12-4 to TRBJ1-1; possible D gene TRBD1, 6 bases. CDR3 size: 13 residues. The V gene lost 6 bases and the J gene lost 0 bases, with 8 bases spanning the gap. This chain's CDR3 is CASSRQVNTEAFF. The CDR3 region has the DNA TGTGCCAGCAGCCGACAGGTGAACACTGAAGCTTTCTTT.

The chain recombines TRBV7-9 with TRBJ1-1; 7 nucleotides align to TRBD1. V dropped 1 base and J dropped 7; count of bases not matched to a gene: 3. The CDR3 runs 13 residues. The V gene's germline CDR1 is SEHNR and CDR2 FQNEAQ (reference sequence). CDR3 sequence: CASSLGQGVEAFF. Here the CDR3 DNA reads TGTGCCAGCAGCTTAGGACAGGGCGTTGAAGCTTTCTTT.

This clone has a single count. The chain combines TRBV6-5 with TRBJ1-6; the D gene is possibly TRBD1 (5 bases). The germline V gene has CDR1 MNHEY and CDR2 SVGAGI. Trimming shortened V by 7 bases and J by 5 bases, and 9 bases separated the two germline ends. The CDR3 is 13 amino acids. CDR3 nucleotides: TGTGCCAGCAAGGCCAGGGATAATTCACCCCTCCACTTT. Translating it yields CASKARDNSPLHF.

The chain links TRBV6-5 to TRBJ2-7; TRBD1 aligns across 7 bases. CDR3 length: 16 residues. Per germline, CDR1 MNHEY and CDR2 SVGAGI. Trimming removed 2 bases from V and 2 bases from J; junction bases left unmatched: 9. The CDR3 sequence is CASSYDTGTAPYEQYF. CDR3 DNA sequence: TGTGCCAGCAGTTACGACACCGGGACAGCACCCTACGAGCAGTACTTC.

This clone was recorded a few times. Other DNA sequences in the sample encode the same CDR3. V usage is TRBV10-3 and J usage is TRBJ2-1, with TRBD2 identical over 9 bases. The germline V gene has CDR1 ENHRY and CDR2 SYGVKD. The CDR3 contains 17 residues. With V trimmed by 0 bases and J by 5 bases, 8 bases remained unmatched. The CDR3 here is CAISESRASGDNNEQFF. The CDR3 DNA reads as TGTGCCATCAGTGAGTCCCGGGCTAGCGGGGATAACAATGAGCAGTTCTTC.

This clone is classed as large. This chain uses TRBV28 with TRBJ1-1; 8 nucleotides line up with TRBD1. The CDR3 contains 13 residues. Looked up from germline, CDR1 is MDHEN and CDR2 is SYDVKM. V was pared by 6 bases and J by 5 bases, with 5 bases of the junction left unmatched. This chain's CDR3 is CASRPRGQTEAFF. CDR3 nucleotides: TGTGCCAGCAGGCCCAGGGGGCAGACTGAAGCTTTCTTT.

This chain links TRBV29-1 with TRBJ2-5, with D possibly matching TRBD1 (5 bases). The CDR3 runs to 12 residues. From germline, CDR1 is SQVTM and CDR2 ANQGSEA. Trimming cost V 7 bases and J 1 base, with 10 bases left between them. The CDR3 is CSAQAPQETQYF. Here the CDR3 DNA reads TGCAGCGCACAGGCACCCCAAGAGACCCAGTACTTC.

This clone was recorded a few times. The genes are TRBV2 and TRBJ1-2, with D possibly TRBD1 on 6 matching bases. Germline loops: CDR1 SNHLY, CDR2 FYNNEI. The V end lost 5 bases, the J end lost 4 bases, and 20 bases lay between the germline ends. This CDR3 region has 16 residues. CDR3 DNA: TGTGCCAGCAGTTCCGGGGGCCCCGTCCCCAGCTATGGCTACACCTTC. Amino acid sequence: CASSSGGPVPSYGYTF.

The chain has TRBV28 and TRBJ2-1; 7 nucleotides align to TRBD2. Germline-derived CDR1 and CDR2 are MDHEN and SYDVKM. V lost 7 bases, J lost 2 bases, and 5 bases stayed unmatched. CDR3 length: 14 amino acids. CDR3 region: CASKTGGAYNEQFF. In DNA form, the CDR3 reads TGTGCCAGCAAGACGGGAGGCGCCTACAATGAGCAGTTCTTC.

This chain connects TRBV24-1 to TRBJ1-4; D ambiguous. V was trimmed by 8 bases and J by 5 bases, leaving 11 bases between them. The CDR3 sequence is 13 residues long. In germline, CDR1 is KGHDR, CDR2 SFDVKD. CDR3 in amino acids: CATTSTSNEKLFF. CDR3 DNA: TGTGCCACCACCTCGACCTCCAATGAAAAACTGTTTTTT.

This clone was counted a single time. For the CDR3, the DNA is TGTGCCAGCTCACGCGATTGGGGGGACTCCTACGAGCAGTACTTC. Translating it yields CASSRDWGDSYEQYF. The chain joins TRBV18 to TRBJ2-7, with a tentative D call TRBD2 (6 bases). Germline V gene data show CDR1 as KGHSH and CDR2 as LQKENI. The CDR3 runs to 15 residues. V shed 4 bases and J shed 0 bases, with 13 bases lying between them.

CDR3 sequence (DNA): TGTGCCAGCAGTGAAAGGGGGCTAGCGGGCAGCACAGATACGCAGTATTTT. This encodes CASSERGLAGSTDTQYF. This sequence joins TRBV2 and TRBJ2-3, with a tentative D call TRBD2 (8 bases). Trimming removed 2 bases from V and 0 bases from J, with 15 bases in between. The CDR3 covers 17 residues. Germline V lookup: CDR1 SNHLY, CDR2 FYNNEI.

This clone has only a few counts. V and J are TRBV11-2 and TRBJ2-7, with D hard to call. The CDR3 length is 11 residues. Trimming took off 1 base at V and 3 bases at J, with 1 base between the two ends. The V gene's germline CDR1 is SGHAT and CDR2 FQNNGV. The DNA for the CDR3 is TGTGCCAGCAGCTTAGTCTACGAGCAGTACTTC. Translating it yields CASSLVYEQYF.

The chain uses TRBV6-5 and TRBJ2-1; 10 bases are shared with TRBD2. After removal of 4 bases from V and 8 bases from J, the junction contained 11 bases not matched to a gene. The CDR3 is 16 amino acids. CDR1 and CDR2 from the germline V gene are MNHEY and SVGAGI. CDR3 amino acids: CASSSLPSGSRYEQFF. The CDR3 DNA follows: TGTGCCAGCAGTTCCCTTCCTAGCGGGAGTAGGTATGAGCAGTTCTTC.

This sequence joins TRBV14 and TRBJ1-3; no clear D gene. V dropped 0 bases and J dropped 0 bases, with 12 bases sitting between them. Germline values: CDR1 SGHDN, CDR2 FVKESK. The CDR3 is 17 amino acids. DNA for the CDR3: TGTGCCAGCAGCCAAGAAGGACTCTTCATCTCTGGAAACACCATATATTTT. Translated, it gives CASSQEGLFISGNTIYF.

The chain couples TRBV7-9 to TRBJ2-3, with 7 bases aligning to TRBD2. This CDR3 has 13 amino acids. The germline CDR1 and CDR2 sequences are SEHNR and FQNEAQ (reference sequence). Trimming at V came to 0 bases and at J to 9 bases, leaving 3 bases not matched to a gene. This chain's CDR3 is CASSLAGLVTQYF. The CDR3 region has the DNA TGTGCCAGCAGCTTAGCCGGACTAGTCACGCAGTATTTT.

This clone was picked up one time. The chain is built from TRBV5-1 and TRBJ2-1; 8 bases match TRBD1. The CDR3 runs to 14 residues. J was trimmed by 5 bases and V by 0 bases; bases with no gene match: 1. Germline CDR1 reads SGHRS; CDR2 reads YFSETQ. The CDR3 DNA reads TGCGCCAGCAGCTTGGCGGGACAGGACAATGAGCAGTTCTTC. Its translation: CASSLAGQDNEQFF.

Turning to this clone: Other DNA sequences in the sample encode the same CDR3. The CDR3 region has the DNA TGCAGCGTTGTGAGGGATTCCTACGAGCAGTACTTC. This sequence encodes CSVVRDSYEQYF. The genes are TRBV29-1 and TRBJ2-7; D is perhaps TRBD2 (5 bases). Trimming stripped 4 bases from V and 1 base from J, with 8 bases between. This CDR3 is built from 12 residues. The germline V gene has CDR1 SQVTM and CDR2 ANQGSEA.

The V call is TRBV28, the J call TRBJ1-2; a possible D gene is TRBD1 (6 bases). CDR3 length: 15 amino acids. The germline gives CDR1 MDHEN, CDR2 SYDVKM. V gave up 2 bases and J gave up 5 bases, with 15 bases separating them. CDR3 loop: CASSLSLGGGYGYTF. DNA for the CDR3: TGTGCCAGCAGTTTAAGTTTGGGGGGCGGGTATGGCTACACCTTC.